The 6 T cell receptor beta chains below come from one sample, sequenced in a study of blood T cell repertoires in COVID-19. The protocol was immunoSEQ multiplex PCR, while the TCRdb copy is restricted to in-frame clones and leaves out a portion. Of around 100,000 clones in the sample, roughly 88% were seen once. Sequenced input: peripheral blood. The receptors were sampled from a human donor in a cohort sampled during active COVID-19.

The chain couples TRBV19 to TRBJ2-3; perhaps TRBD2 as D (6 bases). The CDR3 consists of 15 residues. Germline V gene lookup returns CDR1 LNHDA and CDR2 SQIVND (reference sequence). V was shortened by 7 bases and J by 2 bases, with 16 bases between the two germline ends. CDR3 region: CASKAEREITDTQYF. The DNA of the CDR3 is TGTGCCAGTAAAGCGGAACGGGAGATCACAGATACGCAGTATTTT.

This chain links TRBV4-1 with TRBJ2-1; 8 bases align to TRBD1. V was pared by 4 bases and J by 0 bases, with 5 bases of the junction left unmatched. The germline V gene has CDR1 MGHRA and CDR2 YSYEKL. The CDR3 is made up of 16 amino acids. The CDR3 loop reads CASSPGQGPSYNEQFF. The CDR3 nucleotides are TGCGCCAGCAGCCCTGGACAGGGACCCTCCTACAATGAGCAGTTCTTC.

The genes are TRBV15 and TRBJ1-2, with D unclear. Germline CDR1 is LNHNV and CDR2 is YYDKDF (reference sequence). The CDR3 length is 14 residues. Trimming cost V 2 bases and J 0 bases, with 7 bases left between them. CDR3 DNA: TGTGCCACCAGCAGACGATTAGCTAACTATGGCTACACCTTC. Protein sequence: CATSRRLANYGYTF. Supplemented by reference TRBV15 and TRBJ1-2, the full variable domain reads DAMVIQNPRYQVTQFGKPVTLSCSQTLNHNVMYWYQQKSSQAPKLLFHYYDKDFNNEADTPDNFQSRRPNTSFCFLDIRSPGLGDTAMYLCATSRRLANYGYTFGSGTRLTVV.

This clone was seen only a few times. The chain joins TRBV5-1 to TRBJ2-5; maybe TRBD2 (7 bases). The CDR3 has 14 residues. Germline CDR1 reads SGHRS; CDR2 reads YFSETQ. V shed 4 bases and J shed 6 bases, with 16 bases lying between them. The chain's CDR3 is CASSQGGGRQTQYF. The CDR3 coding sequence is TGCGCCAGCAGCCAAGGGGGGGGGAGACAGACCCAGTACTTC.

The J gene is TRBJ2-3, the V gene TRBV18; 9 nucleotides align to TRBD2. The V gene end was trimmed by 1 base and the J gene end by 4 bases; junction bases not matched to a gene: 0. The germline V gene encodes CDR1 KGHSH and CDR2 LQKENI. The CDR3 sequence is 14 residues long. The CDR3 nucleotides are TGTGCCAGCTCACCACTAGCGGGAGCAGATACGCAGTATTTT. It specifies CASSPLAGADTQYF. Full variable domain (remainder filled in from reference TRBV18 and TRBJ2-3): NAGVMQNPRHLVRRRGQEARLRCSPMKGHSHVYWYRQLPEEGLKFMVYLQKENIIDESGMPKERFSAEFPKEGPSILRIQQVVRGDSAAYFCASSPLAGADTQYFGPGTRLTVL.

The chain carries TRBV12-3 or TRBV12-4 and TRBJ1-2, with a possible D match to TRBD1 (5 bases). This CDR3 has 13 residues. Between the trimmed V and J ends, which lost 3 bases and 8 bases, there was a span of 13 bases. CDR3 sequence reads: CASSFIGAFGYTF. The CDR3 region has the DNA TGTGCCAGCAGTTTTATAGGGGCTTTCGGCTACACCTTC.